This note documents a single T cell receptor beta chain sequence. Clones were read by immunoSEQ multiplex PCR, and TCRdb kept only the in-frame ones, dropping some. The table has some 2.3 million clones, over 85% seen once; the top ten hold 0.39%. This record belongs to a study of shared clonotypes between healthy human individuals. Germline assignment: CDR1 SGHTA and CDR2 FQGNSA. CDR3 length equals 16 residues. With 1 base clipped from V and 3 bases from J, the junction kept 4 bases outside the gene matches. V and J are TRBV7-2 and TRBJ2-3; 10 positions agree with TRBD2. The receptor was isolated from a young man in good health. Some clones in this sample may be carry-over from other donors' samples. The sequenced sample was naive CD4+ T cells from PBMCs. Regarding subset: CD45RA+ positively selected. The CDR3 DNA follows: TGTGCCAGCAGCTTAGTTAGCGGGAGGCCTACAGATACGCAGTATTTT. As protein: CASSLVSGRPTDTQYF.